The 3 T cell receptor beta chains reported below all come from one sample, sequenced in a study of PD-L1 blockade in urothelial cancer. Sequenced by immunoSEQ multiplex PCR; TCRdb stores in-frame clones only, minus some. The top ten hold 13% to 15% of the sample, which has about 700 clones, more than 35% seen once. The source material was tumor tissue, sampled before atezolizumab (anti-PD-L1) treatment. The source is a man aged 65-85 years with urothelial cancer.

The V and J genes are TRBV6-8 and TRBJ1-4, with D uncertain. CDR1 and CDR2 from the germline V gene are MNHGY and SAAAGT. Deletions cut 7 bases from V and 4 bases from J, with 19 bases between. The CDR3 is 16 amino acids. CDR3 amino acids: CASTYSSGGGNEKLFF. The CDR3 DNA reads TGTGCCAGCACCTACTCCTCTGGCGGCGGTAATGAAAAACTGTTTTTT.

In its sample, this clone was seen a few times. The chain has TRBV6-8 and TRBJ2-5; D possibly corresponds to TRBD2 (6 bases). There are 15 residues in the CDR3. Germline CDR1 MNHGY, CDR2 SAAAGT. With 4 bases removed from V and 5 bases from J, the gap between germline ends came to 17 bases. As DNA, the CDR3 is TGTGCCAGCAGTTTCGCCGGGGAAGGGAGGGAGACCCAGTACTTC. It translates to CASSFAGEGRETQYF.

In DNA form, the CDR3 reads TGTGCCAGCAGTTACGGGCGGCGACGTTTTGAAGCTTTCTTT. This encodes CASSYGRRRFEAFF. The chain joins TRBV6-8 to TRBJ1-1; D is unresolved. This CDR3 has 14 amino acids. The germline CDR1 and CDR2 sequences are MNHGY and SAAAGT. Trimming removed 2 bases from V and 7 bases from J, with 14 bases in between.